This T cell receptor (beta chain) was sequenced in a study of control samples from healthy donors and cancer patients. Between the trimmed V and J ends, which lost 1 base and 6 bases, there was a span of 2 bases. This CDR3 comprises 11 residues. Germline V CDR1 and CDR2: SGHAT, FQNNGV. Data came from immunoSEQ multiplex PCR; TCRdb stores just in-frame clones and leaves some out. The top ten clones hold around an eighth of a sample with tens of thousands of clones, 88% of them seen once. Source material: blood. The rearrangement joins TRBV11-2 to TRBJ2-3; D unresolved. The receptor was derived from a woman aged 70-85 years in good health. The CDR3 spells CASSLADTQYF. The CDR3 coding sequence is TGTGCCAGCAGCTTAGCTGATACGCAGTATTTT.